This T cell receptor beta chain came from a study of T-cell reconstitution after alpha-beta-depleted transplantation in children. Findings and caveats of the study: T-cell numbers and diversity one year post-transplant derived largely from freshly generated T cells. Some patients' high day-60 TCRbeta diversity was attributed to recipient cells surviving conditioning. Where alpha-beta T cells came from about two months after transplant was reportedly several hundred expanded graft clones.

The table lists this clonotype with a few counts. What it binds is not known. Germline lookup yields CDR1 MNHEY and CDR2 SVGAGI. The CDR3 extends over 16 amino acids. The V and J ends lost 2 bases and 4 bases respectively, with 14 bases between them. Preparation of the TCRbeta library was carried out with unique molecular identifiers. TCRdb re-called the PCR reads with MiXCR, one entry per CDR3 protein. Of 300,000 to 350,000 distinct CDR3 sequences listed, 15% to 20% are singletons. The rearrangement joins TRBV6-5 to TRBJ2-2, with D possibly being TRBD2 (6 bases). The TCR comes from a male patient aged 2-15 years who had a stem cell transplant for acute lymphoblastic leukemia, so the T cells may come from the graft donor. Sequencing was performed on PBMCs, mostly from graft donor cells, taken 360 days after TCRalphabeta/CD19-depleted stem cell transplant. CDR3 amino acids: CASSYLAGLVTGELFF. Written as DNA, the CDR3 is TGTGCCAGCAGTTACCTTGCGGGACTTGTCACCGGGGAGCTGTTTTTT.